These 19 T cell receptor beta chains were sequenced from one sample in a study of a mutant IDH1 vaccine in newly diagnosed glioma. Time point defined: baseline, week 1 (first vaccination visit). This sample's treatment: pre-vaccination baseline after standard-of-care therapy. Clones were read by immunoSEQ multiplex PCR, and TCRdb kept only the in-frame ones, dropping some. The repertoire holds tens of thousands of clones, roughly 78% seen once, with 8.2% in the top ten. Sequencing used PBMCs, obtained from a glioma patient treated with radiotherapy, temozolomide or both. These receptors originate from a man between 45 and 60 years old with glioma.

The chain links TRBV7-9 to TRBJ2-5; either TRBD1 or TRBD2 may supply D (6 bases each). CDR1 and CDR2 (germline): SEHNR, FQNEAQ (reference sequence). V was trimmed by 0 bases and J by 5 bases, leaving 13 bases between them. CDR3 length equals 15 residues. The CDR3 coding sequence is TGTGCCAGCAGCTTAGCCTCTCAGGGGAGGGAGACCCAGTACTTC. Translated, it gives CASSLASQGRETQYF. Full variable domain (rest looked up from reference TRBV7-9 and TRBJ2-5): DTGVSQNPRHKITKRGQNVTFRCDPISEHNRLYWYRQTLGQGPEFLTYFQNEAQLEKSRLLSDRFSAERPKGSFSTLEIQRTEQGDSAMYLCASSLASQGRETQYFGPGTRLLVL.

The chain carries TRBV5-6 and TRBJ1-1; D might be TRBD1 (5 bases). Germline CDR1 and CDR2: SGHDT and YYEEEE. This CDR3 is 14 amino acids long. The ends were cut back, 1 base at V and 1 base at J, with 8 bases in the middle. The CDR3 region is CASSLYGGNTEAFF. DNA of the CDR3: TGTGCCAGCAGCTTGTACGGGGGGAACACTGAAGCTTTCTTT.

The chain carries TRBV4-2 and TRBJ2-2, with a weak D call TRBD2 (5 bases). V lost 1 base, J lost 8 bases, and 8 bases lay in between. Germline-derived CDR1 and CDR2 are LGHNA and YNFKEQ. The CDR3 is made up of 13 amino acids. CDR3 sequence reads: CASSQGESGELFF. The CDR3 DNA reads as TGTGCCAGCAGCCAAGGGGAGTCGGGGGAGCTGTTTTTT.

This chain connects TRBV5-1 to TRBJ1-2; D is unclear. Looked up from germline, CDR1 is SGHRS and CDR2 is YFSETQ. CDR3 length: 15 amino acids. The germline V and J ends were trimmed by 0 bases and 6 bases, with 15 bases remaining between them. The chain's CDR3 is CASSLARADINGYTF. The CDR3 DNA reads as TGCGCCAGCAGCTTGGCCCGGGCAGACATAAATGGCTACACCTTC.

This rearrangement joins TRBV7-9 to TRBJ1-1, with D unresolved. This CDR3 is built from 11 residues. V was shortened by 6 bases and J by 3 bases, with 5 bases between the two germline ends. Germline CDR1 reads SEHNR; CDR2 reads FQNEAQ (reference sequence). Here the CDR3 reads CASREYTEAFF. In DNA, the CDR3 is TGTGCCAGCAGAGAGTACACTGAAGCTTTCTTT.

The DNA of the CDR3 is TGTGCCAGCAGTGGGGGGGGCGAGCAGTACTTC. It specifies CASSGGGEQYF. V is TRBV7-3 and J is TRBJ2-7; TRBD2 matches 7 bases. This CDR3 is 11 amino acids long. The junction had 2 bases not matched to a gene; V was cut back by 6 bases and J by 6 bases. CDR1 and CDR2 from the germline V gene are SGHTA and FQGTGA.

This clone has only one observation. DNA of the CDR3: TGTGCCAGCAACCTCCCGGTGTGGGCGGAGACCCAGTACTTC. This gives the protein CASNLPVWAETQYF. This sequence joins TRBV7-2 and TRBJ2-5, with D unclear. V was pared by 7 bases and J by 5 bases, with 17 bases between. CDR1 and CDR2 from the germline V gene are SGHTA and FQGNSA. The length of the CDR3 is 14 residues.

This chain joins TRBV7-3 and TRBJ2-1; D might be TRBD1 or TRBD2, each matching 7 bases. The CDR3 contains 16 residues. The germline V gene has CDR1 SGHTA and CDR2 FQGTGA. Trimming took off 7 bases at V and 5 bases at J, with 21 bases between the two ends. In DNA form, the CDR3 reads TGTGCCAGCACGCAGGGGGGGCCCATGGCTAACAATGAGCAGTTCTTC. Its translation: CASTQGGPMANNEQFF.

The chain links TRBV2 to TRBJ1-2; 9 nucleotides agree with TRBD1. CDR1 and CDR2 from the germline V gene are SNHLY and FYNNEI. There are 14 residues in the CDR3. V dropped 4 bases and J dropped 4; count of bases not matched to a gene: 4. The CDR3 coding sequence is TGTGCCAGCAGTGCCTGGGGACAGGGCTATGGCTACACCTTC. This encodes CASSAWGQGYGYTF. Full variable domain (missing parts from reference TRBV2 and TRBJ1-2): EPEVTQTPSHQVTQMGQEVILRCVPISNHLYFYWYRQILGQKVEFLVSFYNNEISEKSEIFDDQFSVERPDGSNFTLKIRSTKLEDSAMYFCASSAWGQGYGYTFGSGTRLTVV.

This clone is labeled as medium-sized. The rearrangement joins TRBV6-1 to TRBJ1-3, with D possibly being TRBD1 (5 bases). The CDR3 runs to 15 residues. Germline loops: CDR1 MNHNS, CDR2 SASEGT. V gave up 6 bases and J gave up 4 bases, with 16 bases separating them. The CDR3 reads CASSIEMAGGNTIYF. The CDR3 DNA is TGTGCCAGCAGCATCGAGATGGCAGGGGGAAACACCATATATTTT.

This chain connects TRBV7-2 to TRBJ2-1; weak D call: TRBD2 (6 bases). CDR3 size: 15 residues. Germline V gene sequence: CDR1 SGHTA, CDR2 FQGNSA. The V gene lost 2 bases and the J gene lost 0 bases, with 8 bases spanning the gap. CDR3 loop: CASSLLANSYNEQFF. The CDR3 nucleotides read TGTGCCAGCAGCTTACTAGCGAACTCCTACAATGAGCAGTTCTTC.

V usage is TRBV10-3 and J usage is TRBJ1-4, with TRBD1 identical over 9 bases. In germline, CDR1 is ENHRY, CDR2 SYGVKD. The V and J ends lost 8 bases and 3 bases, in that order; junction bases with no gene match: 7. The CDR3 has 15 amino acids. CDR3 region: CAIASGTGSNEKLFF. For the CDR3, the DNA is TGTGCCATCGCATCCGGGACAGGGTCTAATGAAAAACTGTTTTTT.

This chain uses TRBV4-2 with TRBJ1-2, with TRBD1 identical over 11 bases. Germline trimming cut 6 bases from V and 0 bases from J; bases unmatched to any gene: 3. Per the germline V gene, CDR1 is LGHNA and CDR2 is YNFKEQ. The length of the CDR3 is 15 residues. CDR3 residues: CASRGQGGTNYGYTF. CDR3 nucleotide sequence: TGTGCCAGCAGGGGACAGGGGGGAACTAACTATGGCTACACCTTC.

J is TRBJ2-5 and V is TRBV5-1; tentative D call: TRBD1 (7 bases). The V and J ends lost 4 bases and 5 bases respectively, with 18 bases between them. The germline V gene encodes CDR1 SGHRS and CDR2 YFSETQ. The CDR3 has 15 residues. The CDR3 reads CASSQGQFGGETQYF. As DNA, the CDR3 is TGCGCCAGCAGCCAGGGACAGTTCGGGGGCGAGACCCAGTACTTC.

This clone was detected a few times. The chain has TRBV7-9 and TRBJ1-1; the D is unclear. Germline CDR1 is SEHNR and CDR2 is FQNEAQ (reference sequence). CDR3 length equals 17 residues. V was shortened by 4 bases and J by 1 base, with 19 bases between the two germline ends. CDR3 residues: CASSSDGRSGPNTEAFF. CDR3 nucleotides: TGTGCCAGCAGCTCGGACGGGAGGTCAGGTCCGAACACTGAAGCTTTCTTT.

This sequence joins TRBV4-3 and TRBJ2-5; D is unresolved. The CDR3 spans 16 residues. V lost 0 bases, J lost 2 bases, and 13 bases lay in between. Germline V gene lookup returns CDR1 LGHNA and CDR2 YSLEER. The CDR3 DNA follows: TGCGCCAGCAGCCAAGATTGGGCCGCCCGGCAAGAGACCCAGTACTTC. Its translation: CASSQDWAARQETQYF.

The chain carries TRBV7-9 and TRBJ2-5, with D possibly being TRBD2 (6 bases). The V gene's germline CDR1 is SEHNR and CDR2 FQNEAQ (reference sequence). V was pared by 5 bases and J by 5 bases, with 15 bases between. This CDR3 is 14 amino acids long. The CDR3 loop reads CASSLMEGSETQYF. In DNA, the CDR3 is TGTGCCAGCAGCCTTATGGAGGGGAGCGAGACCCAGTACTTC.

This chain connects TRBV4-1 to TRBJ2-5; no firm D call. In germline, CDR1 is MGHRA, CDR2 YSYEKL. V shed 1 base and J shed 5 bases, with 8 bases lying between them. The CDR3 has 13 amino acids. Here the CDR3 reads CASSQAERETQYF. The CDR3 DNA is TGCGCCAGCAGCCAAGCCGAAAGGGAGACCCAGTACTTC.

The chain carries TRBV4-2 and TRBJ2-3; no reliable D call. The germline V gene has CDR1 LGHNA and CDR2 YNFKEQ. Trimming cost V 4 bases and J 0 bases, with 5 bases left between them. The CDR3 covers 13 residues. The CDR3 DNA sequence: TGTGCCAGCAGCCTCCACAGCACAGATACGCAGTATTTT. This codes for CASSLHSTDTQYF.